This T cell receptor beta chain was sequenced in a study of cytomegalovirus exposure and HLA in healthy donors. In regard to this clone: Because the CDR3's place on the DNA is in doubt, the DNA is left out and the CDR3 is given as listed by TCRdb.

The CDR3 totals 15 residues, both ends included. CDR1 is MDHEN, CDR2 SYDVKM, per germline. PCR employed 60 Vbeta and 13 Jbeta primers. This table comes from immunoSEQ multiplex PCR, and its TCRdb copy is limited to in-frame clones, with some not included. The sample contains fewer than 300,000 clones, 75% to 85% of which appear only once. The sample comprised PBMCs. The V call is TRBV28, the J call TRBJ2-2; the D call TRBD2 from the table was never checked on the DNA. This clonotype originated in a girl between 2 and 10 years old in good health and CMV-seronegative. This CDR3 is CASSSSTSGRAELFF.